Sequencing of this T cell receptor (beta chain) was carried out in a study of cytomegalovirus exposure and HLA in healthy donors (dated by TCRdb to 2017 to 2019). A note on the overall study: An earlier analysis of approximately 590 of the donors reported approximately 290 Gb of sequence data and 117 million unique TCR beta sequences from about 180 million T cells. An early release that covered more than 550 HLA-typed donors contained approximately 300 gigabases of sequencing data and 75 million to 100 million unique TCR sequences. Of the 350 to 400 genotyped donors, about 84% fell in the genetic ancestry cluster associated with self-reported Caucasian donors. The aim of the study was to test whether cataloging public T cell receptors could identify signatures of past pathogen exposure. The T cell repertoires of several hundred subjects were profiled by immunosequencing and related to cytomegalovirus serostatus. Along with the approximately 700-subject first cohort, a separate validation cohort of over a hundred different subjects was used. High-throughput TCR immunosequencing, statistical association of individual TCRs with disease status, and machine learning were combined to predict cytomegalovirus infection status. In a later analysis, previously published TCR beta repertoires from about 640 donors were re-analyzed and high-resolution HLA genotyping was added so that TCR occurrence patterns could be studied. Rather than using new phenotypic data, the later analysis identified candidate immune exposures from TCR beta sequences and from how often those sequences occurred across donors. An earlier analysis of more than 450 of the donors used high-throughput TCR beta sequencing to judge whether each TCR beta V gene segment behaved as functional or pseudogenic. Alongside the repertoire data, information on donor age, sex, ethnicity and CMV serostatus was compiled. A later genetic analysis took genome-wide SNP genotypes for about 65% of the roughly 670 donors and used that subset as a discovery cohort. Every repertoire in the discovery cohort had been generated on one and the same sequencing platform. HLA typing included class I and class II loci at four-digit resolution. The number of typed donors differed by locus: roughly 629-640 for A, B, C, DRB1 and DQB1; 500 to 550 for DQA1; 600 to 610 for DPA1; and around 450 for DPB1. Because of strong linkage in the cohort, five DR-DQ haplotypes were treated as single units for association and clustering. Among 398 genotyped donors of the cohort, an average of about 220,000 unique TCR beta nucleotide sequences was sequenced per donor, of which approximately 18% were non-productive. Results and caveats for the whole study, not just this receptor: About 17 rarely observed V segments, including chromosome 9 orphons, were excluded from the earlier analysis of approximately 500 of the donors because counts were too low. In an earlier analysis of about 540 of the donors, most TCR beta V segments were observed in productive rearrangements about 90% or about 30% of the time, broadly matching IMGT annotations. The cohort was sequenced for TCR beta chains only, and without alpha or paired-chain data the features that could be detected were limited. Cytomegalovirus status was reported to be diagnosed by the classifier with high specificity and sensitivity in both the original and validation cohorts. Most TCR sequences were seen in very few donors, while some public TCRs were found in many individuals. Strong co-occurrence of HLA alleles, especially DR and DQ, made assigning TCR associations to individual alleles difficult. Linkage disequilibrium might explain the correlated functional status among segregating V segments, but an unknown experimental factor could not be excluded. Most CMV-associated TCR beta chains appeared to be HLA-restricted in a later analysis, and the HLA associations seemed to be driven largely by CMV exposure. Compared with equally common non-associated chains, HLA-associated TCR beta chains in a later analysis were more clonally expanded and had lower generation probabilities. Some IMGT-functional V segments, including TRBV6-2 and TRBV6-3, could not be told apart with the 87-base-pair reads, so those segments were excluded. For the cohort, immune exposure information was limited to CMV serostatus. Presence/absence analyses assumed roughly uniform sequencing depth across donors, an assumption that may not hold. The sequencing pipeline was judged likely to have produced a cluster of highly shared sequence variants as a technical artifact. According to a later analysis, parvovirus B19, influenza, CMV and Epstein-Barr virus appeared linked to several top co-occurrence clusters. According to the authors, the approach could potentially be generalized to other disease states and immunological phenotypes. HLA typing was unavailable for some donors at each locus, so association tests used only the typed subset. V-gene and J-gene trimming of TCR beta chains was associated with a missense DCLRE1C variant in a later genetic analysis, and the association was replicated in an independent cohort. In the study, some 180 TCR beta chains were listed as associated with cytomegalovirus. A later analysis associated roughly 17,000 TCR beta sequences with specific HLA alleles at a false discovery rate of 0.05. A further reported finding was that TCR beta sequences accurately predicted the HLA-A and HLA-B alleles for most subjects in the first cohort. Compared with the roughly 670-donor mean, donors in an Asian-associated ancestry cluster had fewer N-insertions in productive TCRs, according to a later genetic analysis. In a later analysis, the rate of TCR association differed among HLA loci, with DRB1 alleles having the most associated TCRs and HLA-C alleles having the fewest. A few of the identified cytomegalovirus-associated TCR beta chains were confirmed in vitro to be specific for cytomegalovirus antigens.

The cohort was made up of approximately 670 healthy bone marrow donors. Cohort members were all nominally healthy when sampled, although unrecorded immune exposures were likely present. The donor was CMV seronegative and belonged to the group of approximately 320 seronegative cohort members. A peripheral blood sample was provided by each donor, and peripheral blood mononuclear cells were used for TCR beta sequencing. Genomic DNA was extracted from the blood cell samples with the Qiagen DNeasy Blood Extraction Kit. Note on this clone: Its antigen target is currently unknown. Base quality data are lacking; no much larger clone is found one base away.

The protocol used for the library was the immunoSEQ multiplex PCR assay. For the multiplex PCR, a mixture combining 60 forward primers for TCR Vbeta segments and 13 reverse primers for TCR Jbeta segments was used. Amplification of the CDR3 region of rearranged TCR beta genes was performed with a multiplex PCR assay on genomic DNA. Amplified TCR beta libraries were sequenced as 87-base-pair reads on the Illumina HiSeq System. As for the authors' bioinformatics: In a later analysis, some 80 million unique TCR beta chains were counted across the 666 repertoires, and approximately 11 million of these chains were shared by at least two donors. A nearest-neighbor algorithm error-corrected the raw reads and collapsed the reads into unique sequences, merging closely related sequences to remove PCR and sequencing errors. Alignment of CDR3 sequences to IMGT reference sequences was used to assign V, D and J gene segments. For a sequence to be retained, at least a six-nucleotide match to both a V gene segment and a J gene segment was required. Rearrangements were called productive when the CDR3 lacked stop codons and stayed in frame with V and J; all others were non-productive. Following IMGT convention, CDR3 was defined as the stretch from the second conserved V-encoded cysteine to the conserved J-encoded phenylalanine. Sequences without an unambiguous match to a single V gene segment were excluded from the earlier analysis of approximately 560 of the donors. An earlier analysis of approximately 590 of the donors classified V segments as functional when productive rearrangements were above 56.7% and as segregating when the standard deviation between donors was above 5%. A statistical classification framework was built for diagnosing cytomegalovirus status from the catalog of TCR beta chain sequences. In a later analysis, V and J genes were assigned by comparing TCR nucleotide sequences against IMGT/GENE-DB human TR gene sequences. The TCRdist pipeline was used in a later analysis to assign CDR3 sequences and most-parsimonious VDJ recombination scenarios. A later analysis defined each TCR beta chain by its CDR3 amino acid sequence plus V-gene family, and excluded reads lacking a unique V-gene family. In a later analysis, some 600 highly shared, low-generation-probability nucleotide sequences were removed to address suspected cross-contamination and a sequencing artifact. In a later analysis, a clonal expansion index was calculated for each public chain from normalized within-repertoire ranks of inferred template counts. In a later analysis, generation probabilities were computed with a VDJ recombination model fitted to out-of-frame rearrangements, and the resulting probabilities were checked against IGoR. In a later analysis, hypergeometric tests were used to score TCR-TCR, TCR-HLA and TCR-CMV co-occurrence, with a repertoire-size bias correction applied to TCR pairs. In a later analysis, false discovery rates were estimated by permuting HLA or CMV assignments 20 times. In a later analysis, co-occurring TCRs were grouped with DBSCAN, and TCRdist sequence similarity was added when clustering was performed within HLA-allele-positive subsets. Repertoires with fewer than 30,000 or more than 120,000 public chains were left out of co-occurrence clustering, as were a handful of repertoires with anomalous nucleotide sharing. The table was pulled from immuneACCESS by TCRdb, which kept in-frame rearrangements only. Such tables lose some clones; where checked, under half of the loss comes from unresolved V genes, and the rest has no known cause. V and J calls and clone size follow that table, whereas D and trimming were derived from the DNA. The sample contains around 150,000 clones, approximately 80% of them found a single time. Around 2.2% of the sample rests with the top ten.

The CDR3, cysteine through phenylalanine, is 13 amino acids long. Solely the CDR3 DNA is kept, with 39 bases framed from the first base. Trimming leaves V shorter by 5 bases and J shorter by 2 bases, with the junction holding 2 bases beyond the gene matches. From the germline V gene, CDR1 is SGHRS and CDR2 is YFSETQ. The source of this sequence is a man between 25 and 39 years old in good health and CMV-seronegative. The chain joins TRBV5-1 to TRBJ2-7, with 9 junctional bases fitting TRBD2. The specimen was PBMCs. The CDR3 region has the sequence CASRTSGAYEQYF. The nucleotides are TGCGCCAGCAGGACTAGCGGCGCCTACGAGCAGTACTTC.